This T cell receptor (beta chain) was sequenced for a study of blood T cells in healthy people across ages. A sample-barcoded 5' primer and a J-beta primer mix were used in a second PCR of roughly 6 to 12 cycles. TCRdb re-derived calls from the 5' RACE reads in MiXCR, one entry per CDR3 protein. The table shows 1.5 million to 2 million distinct CDR3 sequences, with about two fifths occurring only once. This clonotype showed up just a few times. Its antigen is unknown. Germline assignment: CDR1 SGDLS and CDR2 YYNGEE. This CDR3 comprises 16 residues. The V segment lost 0 bases and the J segment 4 bases; nucleotides outside the gene matches: 7. Whole-study results and caveats: Estimates drawn from one million T cells were deemed to understate diversity. Older individuals had lower TCR beta diversity per million T cells (the decline was roughly linear). Higher naive T cell percentage went strongly together with higher TCR beta diversity.

The material sequenced was blood. The receptor was isolated from a human donor in good health. This chain uses TRBV9 with TRBJ2-1; 7 nucleotides line up with TRBD2. CDR3 bases: TGTGCCAGCAGCGTAGACGGCGGGGGACCTTACAATGAGCAGTTCTTC. Amino acids: CASSVDGGGPYNEQFF.